Below, 11 T cell receptor beta chains from the same sample are listed, as sequenced in a study of blood T cells in healthy people across ages. Alongside a J-beta primer mix, a sample-barcoded 5' primer served in a second PCR lasting about 7 to 12 cycles. TCRdb processed the 5' RACE reads anew with MiXCR; each CDR3 protein has one entry. The table includes some 900,000 distinct CDR3 sequences, 29% detected once. The sample consisted of blood. These receptors originate from a woman older than 75 in good health.

The sample holds many counts of this clonotype. The chain employs TRBV20-1 and TRBJ2-3; TRBD2 matches 13 bases. The CDR3 loop spans 17 amino acids. Germline V gene data show CDR1 as DFQATT and CDR2 as SNEGSKA (reference sequence). V gave up 4 bases and J gave up 5 bases; unmatched junction bases: 12. DNA of the CDR3: TGCAGTGCTACCTCAACGGGACTAGCGGGGTATCGAGATACGCAGTATTTT. This encodes CSATSTGLAGYRDTQYF.

The V call is TRBV27, the J call TRBJ1-2; 8 bases line up with TRBD1. V lost 2 bases and J lost 7; bases outside the gene matches: 3. Per the germline V gene, CDR1 is MNHEY and CDR2 is SMNVEV (reference sequence). The CDR3 extends over 13 amino acids. CDR3 sequence (DNA): TGTGCCAGCAGTTTAGCAGGGGGCCTTGGCTACACCTTC. Translation gives CASSLAGGLGYTF.

In the case of this clonotype: This may arise from a read error, as a much more abundant clone is one base away. J is TRBJ2-2 and V is TRBV7-8; D gene uncertain. This CDR3 region has 15 residues. CDR1 SGHVS and CDR2 FQNEAQ come from the germline V gene. This CDR3 is CASSLDNANTEELFF. DNA for the CDR3: TGTGCCAGCAGCTTAGACAACGCGAACACCGAGGAGCTGTTTTTT.

This clonotype was counted ten times or more. The chain recombines TRBV21-1 with TRBJ2-1; TRBD1, as called in the table, went unchecked against the DNA. TRBV21-1 counts as a pseudogene. CDR3 length equals 18 residues. The CDR3 here is CASSEGGPGSGLCNEQFF. CDR3 DNA: TGTGCCAGCAGCGAAGGGGGACCGGGTTCGGGATTGTGCAATGAGCAGTTCTTC.

This chain uses TRBV5-1 with TRBJ2-2, with 7 positions matching TRBD1. This CDR3 contains 15 residues. The V segment lost 3 bases and the J segment 7 bases; nucleotides outside the gene matches: 9. The germline gives CDR1 SGHRS, CDR2 YFSETQ. The CDR3: CASSSTLQGSGELFF. CDR3 bases: TGCGCCAGCAGCTCAACTTTACAGGGGAGCGGGGAGCTGTTTTTT.

This clonotype has at least ten counts. This chain links TRBV5-1 with TRBJ2-1; D not resolved. V was clipped by 0 bases and J by 5 bases, with 9 bases between them. Germline lookup yields CDR1 SGHRS and CDR2 YFSETQ. CDR3 length equals 14 residues. This chain's CDR3 is CASSLGGDNNEQFF. The CDR3 nucleotides read TGCGCCAGCAGCTTGGGTGGGGATAACAATGAGCAGTTCTTC.

V and J are TRBV4-1 and TRBJ2-1; D unclear. The CDR3 consists of 14 residues. Germline CDR1 MGHRA, CDR2 YSYEKL. With 3 bases removed from V and 7 bases from J, the gap between germline ends came to 13 bases. This chain's CDR3 is CASSHVSVGNEQFF. CDR3 nucleotides: TGCGCCAGCAGCCATGTGAGTGTGGGGAATGAGCAGTTCTTC.

The rearrangement uses TRBV7-2 and TRBJ1-2; D unclear. Germline CDR1 SGHTA, CDR2 FQGNSA. This CDR3 spans 16 amino acids. Trimming cost V 1 base and J 2 bases, with 14 bases left between them. CDR3 bases: TGTGCCAGCAGCTTAGATTCTCAAGGGAAAAACTATGGCTACACCTTC. Protein sequence: CASSLDSQGKNYGYTF.

This clonotype has just a few counts. The chain carries TRBV11-3 and TRBJ2-3; D assignment may be TRBD1 or TRBD2 (5 bases each). V was trimmed by 5 bases and J by 2 bases, leaving 14 bases between them. Germline assignment: CDR1 SGHNT and CDR2 YENEEA. This CDR3 comprises 15 residues. The CDR3 loop reads CASSTRSGTTDTQYF. DNA for the CDR3: TGTGCCAGCAGCACCCGATCGGGGACCACAGATACGCAGTATTTT.

To note about this clonotype: One end of the junction fails to match germline, which may point to a read error. The chain carries TRBV6-2 or TRBV6-3 and TRBJ2-1, with 9 bases that match TRBD1. Germline CDR1 and CDR2: MNHEY and SVGEGT. The CDR3 has 12 amino acids. CDR3 coding DNA: TGTACCAGTCAGGACAGGGGAGGTGAGCGGTTCTTC. This codes for CTSQDRGGERFF.

CDR3 in amino acids: CGATGASGYTF. CDR3 coding DNA: TGCGGCGCGACGGGGGCTAGTGGCTACACCTTC. The chain recombines TRBV29-1 with TRBJ1-2, with D possibly matching TRBD1 (6 bases). The CDR3 runs 11 residues. Germline V gives CDR1 SQVTM, CDR2 ANQGSEA.